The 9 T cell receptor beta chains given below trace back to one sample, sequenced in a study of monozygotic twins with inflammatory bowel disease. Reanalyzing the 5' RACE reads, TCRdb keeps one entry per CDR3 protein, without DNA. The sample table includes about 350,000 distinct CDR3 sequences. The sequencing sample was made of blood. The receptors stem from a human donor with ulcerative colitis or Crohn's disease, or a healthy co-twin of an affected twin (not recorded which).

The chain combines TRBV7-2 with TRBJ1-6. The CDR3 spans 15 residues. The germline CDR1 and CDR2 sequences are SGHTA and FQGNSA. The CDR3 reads CATGGSGGLNSPLHF.

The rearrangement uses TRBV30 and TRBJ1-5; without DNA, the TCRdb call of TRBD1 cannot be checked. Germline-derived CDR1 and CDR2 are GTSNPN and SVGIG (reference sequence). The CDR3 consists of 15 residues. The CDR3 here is CAWSSGSGSYQPQHF.

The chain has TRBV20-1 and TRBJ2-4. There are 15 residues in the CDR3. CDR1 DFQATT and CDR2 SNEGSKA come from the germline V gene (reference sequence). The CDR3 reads CSARIPMTVKNMQYF.

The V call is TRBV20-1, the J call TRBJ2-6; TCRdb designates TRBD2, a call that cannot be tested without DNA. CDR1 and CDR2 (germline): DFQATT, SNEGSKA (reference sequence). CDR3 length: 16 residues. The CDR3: CSARRAGISGANVLTF.

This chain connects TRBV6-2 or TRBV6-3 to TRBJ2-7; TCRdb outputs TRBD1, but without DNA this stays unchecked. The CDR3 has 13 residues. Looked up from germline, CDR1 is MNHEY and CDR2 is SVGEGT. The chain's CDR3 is CASSRGPTYEQYF.

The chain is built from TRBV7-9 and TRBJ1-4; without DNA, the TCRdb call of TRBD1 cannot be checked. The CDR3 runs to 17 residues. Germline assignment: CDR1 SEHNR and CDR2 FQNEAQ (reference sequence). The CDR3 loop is CASSLGYQGVTNEKLFF.

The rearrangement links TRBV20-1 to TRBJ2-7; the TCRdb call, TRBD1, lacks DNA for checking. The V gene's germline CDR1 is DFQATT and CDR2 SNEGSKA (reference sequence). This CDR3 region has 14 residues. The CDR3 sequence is CSARVGTAAYEQYF.

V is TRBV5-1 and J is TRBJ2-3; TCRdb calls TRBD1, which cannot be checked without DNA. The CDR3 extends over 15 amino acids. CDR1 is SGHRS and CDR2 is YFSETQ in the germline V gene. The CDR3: CASSWTGTTTDTQYF.

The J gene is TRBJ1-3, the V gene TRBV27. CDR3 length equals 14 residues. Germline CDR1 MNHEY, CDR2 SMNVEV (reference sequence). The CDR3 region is CASSPSFSGNTIYF.